Below, 32 T cell receptor beta chains from the same sample are listed, as sequenced in a study of cytomegalovirus exposure and HLA in healthy donors. Both 60 Vbeta primers and 13 Jbeta primers went into the PCR. Sequencing used immunoSEQ multiplex PCR; TCRdb keeps in-frame clones, though not all of them. The table shows around 210,000 clones, with roughly 73% occurring only once. Input material: PBMCs. The receptors here all came from a boy younger than 18 in good health and CMV-seronegative.

The chain uses TRBV4-1 and TRBJ2-6; TRBD1 aligns across 7 bases. The CDR3 is made up of 20 amino acids. The germline V gene has CDR1 MGHRA and CDR2 YSYEKL. Losses at the gene ends were 4 bases for V and 0 bases for J; bases not matched to a gene: 15. The CDR3: CASSPRTTGPSYSGANVLTF. CDR3 DNA sequence: TGCGCCAGCAGCCCCCGAACGACAGGGCCCAGCTACTCTGGGGCCAACGTCCTGACTTTC.

Concerning this clone: Other DNA sequences from this sample encode an identical CDR3 as well. This chain connects TRBV6-5 to TRBJ1-2; D might be TRBD1 (5 bases). CDR3 length equals 13 residues. From germline, CDR1 is MNHEY and CDR2 SVGAGI. V was cut by 0 bases and J by 7 bases, with 9 bases left in between. CDR3 nucleotide sequence: TGTGCCAGCAGTTACTCGAGGGGAGGTGGCTACACCTTC. Translating gives CASSYSRGGGYTF.

The chain employs TRBV4-1 and TRBJ2-7; 8 bases are shared with TRBD2. With V trimmed by 1 base and J by 0 bases, 5 bases remained unmatched. Germline V gene sequence: CDR1 MGHRA, CDR2 YSYEKL. This CDR3 contains 16 residues. CDR3 in amino acids: CASSQAVGGASYEQYF. The CDR3 nucleotides read TGCGCCAGCAGCCAAGCCGTCGGGGGGGCCTCCTACGAGCAGTACTTC.

The chain carries TRBV5-1 and TRBJ2-7; possible D gene TRBD1, 6 bases. V was clipped by 5 bases and J by 0 bases, with 12 bases between them. This CDR3 region has 14 residues. Germline lookup yields CDR1 SGHRS and CDR2 YFSETQ. The CDR3 loop is CASRYLDSSYEQYF. The CDR3 DNA sequence: TGCGCCAGCAGGTATTTGGACAGCTCCTACGAGCAGTACTTC.

The gene calls are TRBV4-3 and TRBJ2-5, with a weak D call TRBD2 (6 bases). The germline V and J ends were trimmed by 0 bases and 5 bases, with 16 bases remaining between them. This CDR3 spans 16 amino acids. Germline V lookup: CDR1 LGHNA, CDR2 YSLEER. The CDR3 nucleotides are TGCGCCAGCAGCCAAGAAGGCGGTGTACGGGGGGAGACCCAGTACTTC. Amino acids: CASSQEGGVRGETQYF.

The chain has TRBV4-1 and TRBJ2-7; D not resolved. Germline V gene data show CDR1 as MGHRA and CDR2 as YSYEKL. The CDR3 length is 14 residues. The germline V and J ends were trimmed by 4 bases and 0 bases, with 10 bases remaining between them. The CDR3 spells CASSPSTRSYEQYF. CDR3 DNA sequence: TGCGCCAGCAGCCCTTCAACTCGCTCCTACGAGCAGTACTTC.

The genes are TRBV30 and TRBJ1-1, with a weak D call TRBD1 (6 bases). The germline CDR1 and CDR2 sequences are GTSNPN and SVGIG (reference sequence). The CDR3 loop spans 13 amino acids. Trimming shortened V by 8 bases and J by 2 bases, and 15 bases separated the two germline ends. The CDR3 nucleotides are TGTGCCGGGGGGAGGGGGGCAAACACTGAAGCTTTCTTT. Its protein product is CAGGRGANTEAFF.

The chain uses TRBV6-6 and TRBJ2-4, with D maybe TRBD2 (5 bases). The germline V gene has CDR1 MNHNY and CDR2 SVGAGI (reference sequence). V was pared by 0 bases and J by 8 bases, with 17 bases between. The CDR3 extends over 16 amino acids. CDR3 sequence reads: CASSYSDRGWGDIQYF. Here the CDR3 DNA reads TGTGCCAGCAGTTACTCGGACCGGGGTTGGGGAGACATTCAGTACTTC.

A few counts support this clone. The gene calls are TRBV25-1 and TRBJ1-1; D unclear. This CDR3 region has 14 residues. Trimming removed 1 base from V and 1 base from J, with 7 bases in between. CDR1 MGHDK and CDR2 SYGVNS come from the germline V gene. The CDR3 spells CASSESRGNTEAFF. The CDR3 nucleotides read TGTGCCAGCAGTGAATCTCGGGGGAACACTGAAGCTTTCTTT.

V usage is TRBV14 and J usage is TRBJ2-1; no definite D call. This CDR3 has 14 residues. Trimming shortened V by 1 base and J by 6 bases, and 10 bases separated the two germline ends. Per the germline V gene, CDR1 is SGHDN and CDR2 is FVKESK. The CDR3 reads CASSQGPRVNEQFF. The CDR3 DNA is TGTGCCAGCAGCCAAGGCCCACGGGTCAATGAGCAGTTCTTC.

The genes are TRBV7-9 and TRBJ1-1; D remains unclear. The CDR3 is 14 residues long. From germline, CDR1 is SEHNR and CDR2 FQNEAQ (reference sequence). Trimming pared 2 bases from V and 2 bases from J, leaving 9 bases between. In DNA form, the CDR3 reads TGTGCCAGCAGCTTAATGGGCCACAACACTGAAGCTTTCTTT. Its translation: CASSLMGHNTEAFF.

The V gene is TRBV5-4, the J gene TRBJ2-7; perhaps TRBD1 as D (6 bases). The CDR3 spans 13 residues. Trimming removed 6 bases from V and 6 bases from J, with 16 bases in between. Germline CDR1 SGHNT, CDR2 YYREEE (reference sequence). The CDR3, as DNA: TGTGCCAGCAACTCAGCAGGGGCAGCCGAGCAGTACTTC. Amino acids: CASNSAGAAEQYF.

V gene TRBV11-2 combines with J gene TRBJ1-4, with 8 bases matching TRBD1. The V segment lost 5 bases and the J segment 4 bases; nucleotides outside the gene matches: 6. Per the germline V gene, CDR1 is SGHAT and CDR2 is FQNNGV. The CDR3 extends over 15 amino acids. Written as DNA, the CDR3 is TGTGCCAGCAGCCGCTGGACAGGGTTTAATGAAAAACTGTTTTTT. It yields the protein CASSRWTGFNEKLFF.

The V gene is TRBV18, the J gene TRBJ2-1; no clear D. The V gene lost 0 bases and the J gene lost 3 bases, with 9 bases spanning the gap. Germline V lookup: CDR1 KGHSH, CDR2 LQKENI. There are 15 residues in the CDR3. This chain's CDR3 is CASSPPVLSYNEQFF. DNA for the CDR3: TGTGCCAGCTCACCACCGGTACTGAGCTACAATGAGCAGTTCTTC.

The chain links TRBV5-1 to TRBJ1-1; 10 nucleotides match TRBD1. The trim removed 1 base at V and 3 bases at J, leaving 6 bases unmatched. The CDR3 loop spans 16 amino acids. The germline V gene has CDR1 SGHRS and CDR2 YFSETQ. CDR3 residues: CASSLLPGQGYTEAFF. CDR3 DNA: TGCGCCAGCAGCTTGTTACCGGGACAGGGGTACACTGAAGCTTTCTTT.

Here the CDR3 reads CATSVRELYGNQPQHF. CDR3 sequence (DNA): TGTGCCACTAGCGTCCGAGAGTTATACGGCAATCAGCCCCAGCATTTT. The chain has TRBV19 and TRBJ1-5; D is ambiguous. This CDR3 has 16 residues. Germline assignment: CDR1 LNHDA and CDR2 SQIVND (reference sequence). V shed 10 bases and J shed 2 bases, with 21 bases lying between them.

The rearrangement uses TRBV6-1 and TRBJ2-6, with 7 bases matching TRBD1. This CDR3 has 15 amino acids. From germline, CDR1 is MNHNS and CDR2 SASEGT. After removal of 5 bases from V and 2 bases from J, the junction contained 3 bases not matched to a gene. CDR3 in DNA: TGTGCCAGCAGTTCCACAGGGGCTGGGGCCAACGTCCTGACTTTC. Protein product: CASSSTGAGANVLTF.

This clone has more than one count but fewer than ten. The chain is built from TRBV6-6 and TRBJ1-5, with 9 nucleotides matching TRBD1. The V and J ends lost 9 bases and 4 bases, in that order; junction bases with no gene match: 7. Germline CDR1 is MNHNY and CDR2 is SVGAGI (reference sequence). The CDR3 contains 14 residues. CDR3 residues: CASAGTGINQPQHF. CDR3 in DNA: TGTGCCAGTGCCGGGACAGGGATTAATCAGCCCCAGCATTTT.

The V and J genes are TRBV27 and TRBJ1-2; the match to TRBD1 covers 8 bases. J lost 8 bases, V lost 5 bases, and 10 bases had no gene match. Germline V gives CDR1 MNHEY, CDR2 SMNVEV (reference sequence). CDR3 size: 14 residues. CDR3 residues: CASSLPDRAGGYTF. Here the CDR3 DNA reads TGTGCCAGCAGTCTGCCGGACAGGGCAGGGGGCTACACCTTC.

This chain joins TRBV5-1 and TRBJ1-1, with D maybe TRBD1 (5 bases). Trimming took 0 bases from V and 3 from J, leaving 18 bases between them. Germline CDR1 reads SGHRS; CDR2 reads YFSETQ. This CDR3 has 17 amino acids. In nucleotides, the CDR3 is TGCGCCAGCAGCTTGGGGGCCAGGGAAAGTATATACACTGAAGCTTTCTTT. Translated: CASSLGARESIYTEAFF.

The gene calls are TRBV10-1 and TRBJ1-1; D uncertain. The CDR3 consists of 17 residues. V lost 3 bases and J 1 base, leaving 18 bases between the germline ends. Germline V gives CDR1 WNHNN, CDR2 SYGVQD (reference sequence). CDR3 in DNA: TGCGCCAGCAGTGATGAGGGCCGATCCACTGGGAACACTGAAGCTTTCTTT. Residues: CASSDEGRSTGNTEAFF.

V and J are TRBV7-6 and TRBJ2-5, with 8 bases matching TRBD2. The trim removed 8 bases at V and 0 bases at J, leaving 5 bases unmatched. Germline V gene lookup returns CDR1 SGHVS and CDR2 FNYEAQ. The CDR3 runs to 14 residues. The CDR3 DNA reads TGTGCCAGCGTGGCGGGGGGCTACCAAGAGACCCAGTACTTC. It yields the protein CASVAGGYQETQYF.

The V call is TRBV6-5, the J call TRBJ2-2; D gene unclear. The CDR3 sequence is 16 residues long. The germline V gene has CDR1 MNHEY and CDR2 SVGAGI. V lost 0 bases and J lost 5, with 13 bases in between. CDR3 region: CASSYSYLEETGELFF. As DNA, the CDR3 is TGTGCCAGCAGTTACTCGTACCTAGAAGAGACCGGGGAGCTGTTTTTT.

The J gene is TRBJ1-1, the V gene TRBV12-5, with 9 bases matching TRBD1. The CDR3 sequence is 13 residues long. The V gene's germline CDR1 is LGHNT and CDR2 FRNRAP. V shed 5 bases, J shed 4 bases, and the junction held 2 bases outside the gene matches. The CDR3 spells CASGPTGGTEAFF. As DNA, the CDR3 is TGTGCTAGTGGTCCGACAGGGGGCACTGAAGCTTTCTTT.

Note on this clone: This sample includes further DNA sequences coding for the same CDR3. V usage is TRBV5-4 and J usage is TRBJ2-7; the D gene is possibly TRBD2 (5 bases). V was cut by 1 base and J by 0 bases, with 11 bases left in between. Germline assignment: CDR1 SGHNT and CDR2 YYREEE (reference sequence). The CDR3 spans 15 residues. The CDR3 DNA follows: TGTGCCAGCAGCTTGTCTCCGGGAAGCTCCTACGAGCAGTACTTC. It is translated as CASSLSPGSSYEQYF.

This rearrangement joins TRBV29-1 to TRBJ1-1; 7 bases are shared with TRBD1. Looked up from germline, CDR1 is SQVTM and CDR2 is ANQGSEA. Losses at the gene ends were 5 bases for V and 1 base for J; bases not matched to a gene: 4. The CDR3 is 13 residues long. CDR3: CSVRQGQNTEAFF. The CDR3 DNA follows: TGCAGCGTTCGACAGGGTCAGAACACTGAAGCTTTCTTT.

CDR3 DNA sequence: TGTGCCAGTAGTACCAGCGGGAGCTCCCCCACCGGGGAGCTGTTTTTT. It is translated as CASSTSGSSPTGELFF. The chain employs TRBV19 and TRBJ2-2, with TRBD2 identical over 8 bases. The CDR3 sequence is 16 residues long. After removal of 4 bases from V and 4 bases from J, the junction contained 8 bases not matched to a gene. Germline loops: CDR1 LNHDA, CDR2 SQIVND (reference sequence).

This chain joins TRBV5-1 and TRBJ2-1; 11 bases match TRBD2. Looked up from germline, CDR1 is SGHRS and CDR2 is YFSETQ. This CDR3 has 16 residues. V was clipped by 4 bases and J by 8 bases; unmatched bases: 11. The CDR3 here is CASSTGSLAGDYEQFF. As DNA, the CDR3 is TGCGCCAGCAGCACTGGCTCACTAGCGGGAGACTATGAGCAGTTCTTC.

The J gene is TRBJ2-1, the V gene TRBV6-5, with D tentatively TRBD1 (5 bases). The V end lost 5 bases, the J end lost 6 bases, and 8 bases lay between the germline ends. The CDR3 sequence is 12 residues long. Germline V CDR1 and CDR2: MNHEY, SVGAGI. CDR3 DNA sequence: TGTGCCAGCAGTAACCAGGGCAATGAGCAGTTCTTC. Translated, it gives CASSNQGNEQFF.

This chain connects TRBV30 to TRBJ1-3; D unclear. The CDR3 covers 13 residues. Trimming removed 5 bases from V and 0 bases from J, with 8 bases in between. Germline values: CDR1 GTSNPN, CDR2 SVGIG (reference sequence). CDR3 region: CAWGVNSGNTIYF. CDR3 coding DNA: TGTGCCTGGGGAGTAAACTCTGGAAACACCATATATTTT.

The V gene is TRBV9, the J gene TRBJ2-7; TRBD2 aligns across 11 bases. The CDR3 is made up of 16 amino acids. Per germline, CDR1 SGDLS and CDR2 YYNGEE. V shed 5 bases, J shed 1 base, and the junction held 8 bases outside the gene matches. The CDR3 here is CASSVTTSGISYEQYF. CDR3 nucleotide sequence: TGTGCCAGCAGTGTCACGACTAGCGGGATTTCCTACGAGCAGTACTTC. Drawing the rest from reference TRBV9 and TRBJ2-7, the complete variable domain is DSGVTQTPKHLITATGQRVTLRCSPRSGDLSVYWYQQSLDQGLQFLIQYYNGEERAKGNILERFSAQQFPDLHSELNLSSLELGDSALYFCASSVTTSGISYEQYFGPGTRLTVT.

The chain links TRBV29-1 to TRBJ1-5, with D uncertain. Germline loops: CDR1 SQVTM, CDR2 ANQGSEA. This CDR3 has 12 residues. Trimming cost V 5 bases and J 5 bases, with 10 bases left between them. The chain's CDR3 is CSVSSPDQPQHF. The CDR3 DNA reads TGCAGCGTTTCGTCCCCCGATCAGCCCCAGCATTTT.